This entry lists 26 T cell receptor beta chains sequenced from one sample in a study of memory CD4+ T cells and cytomegalovirus serostatus. Single viable CD3+CD4+CD8-CD45RO+ cells were sorted as the memory CD4+ T cells. Only in-frame clones appear in the TCRdb table, and some are missing; sequencing was by immunoSEQ multiplex PCR. The table lists some 52,000 clones, around four fifths of them singletons. The source material was memory CD4+ T cells from blood. The receptors originated from an adult in good health and CMV-seropositive.

V usage is TRBV19 and J usage is TRBJ1-2; TRBD1 aligns across 7 bases. The CDR3 runs 14 residues. The trim removed 5 bases at V and 5 bases at J, leaving 8 bases unmatched. Germline CDR1 and CDR2: LNHDA and SQIVND (reference sequence). The CDR3 DNA reads TGTGCCAGTAGTCTAGGGACAGCGTTTTATGGCTACACCTTC. Translated, it gives CASSLGTAFYGYTF.

The rearrangement uses TRBV4-1 and TRBJ1-5; D not resolved. The CDR3 is made up of 15 amino acids. CDR1 is MGHRA, CDR2 YSYEKL, per germline. Between the trimmed V and J ends, which lost 0 bases and 3 bases, there was a span of 9 bases. CDR3 residues: CASSQEGNYNQPQHF. CDR3 bases: TGCGCCAGCAGCCAAGAGGGCAATTACAATCAGCCCCAGCATTTT.

This clone was counted a single time. The chain couples TRBV5-6 to TRBJ1-1; D unclear. The CDR3 is 13 amino acids. Between the trimmed V and J ends, which lost 6 bases and 1 base, there was a span of 10 bases. Germline lookup yields CDR1 SGHDT and CDR2 YYEEEE. CDR3: CASTSQPNTEAFF. The CDR3 bases are TGTGCCAGCACCTCACAGCCGAACACTGAAGCTTTCTTT.

The J gene is TRBJ1-4, the V gene TRBV11-1; maybe TRBD1 (6 bases). The V end lost 1 base, the J end lost 7 bases, and 16 bases lay between the germline ends. Germline V lookup: CDR1 SGHAT, CDR2 FQDESV (reference sequence). This CDR3 comprises 16 residues. The CDR3 reads CASSLGAGTSFEKLFF. The DNA of the CDR3 is TGTGCCAGCAGCTTAGGAGCCGGGACATCTTTTGAAAAACTGTTTTTT.

This clone was seen only once. V gene TRBV19 combines with J gene TRBJ1-4; 8 bases are a match to TRBD1. The CDR3 loop spans 14 amino acids. After removal of 8 bases from V and 2 bases from J, the junction contained 4 bases not matched to a gene. Germline V CDR1 and CDR2: LNHDA, SQIVND (reference sequence). Here the CDR3 reads CASDRGRTNEKLFF. The CDR3 nucleotides are TGTGCCAGTGACAGGGGACGGACTAATGAAAAACTGTTTTTT.

The V and J genes are TRBV4-3 and TRBJ2-1; 8 bases align to TRBD1. V was pared by 4 bases and J by 4 bases, with 6 bases of the junction left unmatched. This CDR3 has 15 residues. Germline assignment: CDR1 LGHNA and CDR2 YSLEER. The CDR3 sequence is CASSLKDREYNEQFF. CDR3 bases: TGCGCCAGCAGCCTAAAGGACAGGGAATACAATGAGCAGTTCTTC.

The V gene is TRBV18, the J gene TRBJ2-7; 9 bases are shared with TRBD1. Trimming took 3 bases from V and 2 from J; bases not matched to a gene: 5. The CDR3 has 15 amino acids. The germline V gene encodes CDR1 KGHSH and CDR2 LQKENI. The CDR3 DNA reads TGTGCCAGCTCACCTAGACAGGGGGGGACCTACGAGCAGTACTTC. Its protein product is CASSPRQGGTYEQYF.

The chain employs TRBV2 and TRBJ1-2; 7 nucleotides match TRBD1. The CDR3 loop spans 14 amino acids. Germline trimming cut 4 bases from V and 4 bases from J; bases unmatched to any gene: 6. CDR1 is SNHLY and CDR2 is FYNNEI in the germline V gene. CDR3 residues: CASSGQGRGYGYTF. CDR3 nucleotide sequence: TGTGCCAGCAGTGGACAGGGAAGGGGCTATGGCTACACCTTC.

This clone was counted once. The chain recombines TRBV18 with TRBJ1-2, with D perhaps TRBD1 (5 bases). From germline, CDR1 is KGHSH and CDR2 LQKENI. V dropped 3 bases and J dropped 4 bases, with 9 bases sitting between them. There are 13 residues in the CDR3. CDR3 DNA sequence: TGTGCCAGCTCACCGGGGGAAACCTATGGCTACACCTTC. Its translation: CASSPGETYGYTF.

The V call is TRBV4-1, the J call TRBJ1-1, with TRBD1 matching 7 bases. The CDR3 totals 20 residues. J lost 0 bases, V lost 2 bases, and 18 bases had no gene match. Germline assignment: CDR1 MGHRA and CDR2 YSYEKL. CDR3 loop: CASSQKALETGRGMNTEAFF. CDR3 nucleotide sequence: TGCGCCAGCAGCCAAAAGGCCCTGGAGACAGGGCGCGGGATGAACACTGAAGCTTTCTTT.

The J gene is TRBJ1-2, the V gene TRBV11-3; D may be TRBD1 (6 bases). Trimming removed 5 bases at V and 4 bases at J, with 23 bases between. The CDR3 consists of 17 residues. Germline CDR1 and CDR2: SGHNT and YENEEA. The CDR3 is CASSLRADSRIPYGYTF. In DNA form, the CDR3 reads TGTGCCAGCAGCCTGCGGGCGGACAGTCGCATCCCCTATGGCTACACCTTC.

The chain combines TRBV27 with TRBJ1-4; TRBD1 matches 9 bases. This CDR3 has 17 residues. Germline V lookup: CDR1 MNHEY, CDR2 SMNVEV (reference sequence). The V and J ends lost 6 bases and 5 bases, in that order; junction bases with no gene match: 13. The CDR3 here is CASRAFGTGFENEKLFF. CDR3 sequence (DNA): TGTGCCAGCAGGGCCTTCGGGACAGGGTTCGAAAATGAAAAACTGTTTTTT.

CDR3 in amino acids: CASSLRTSNSPLHF. In DNA form, the CDR3 reads TGCGCCAGCAGCTTACGGACTTCGAATTCACCCCTCCACTTT. The J gene is TRBJ1-6, the V gene TRBV5-1; D remains unclear. This CDR3 has 14 residues. CDR1 is SGHRS, CDR2 YFSETQ, per germline. The V and J ends lost 2 bases and 7 bases respectively, with 10 bases between them.

The rearrangement uses TRBV2 and TRBJ1-5; D not certain. V lost 5 bases, J lost 4 bases, and 9 bases lay in between. From germline, CDR1 is SNHLY and CDR2 FYNNEI. The CDR3 loop spans 13 amino acids. CDR3 region: CASSIPGNQPQHF. The CDR3 DNA is TGTGCCAGCAGTATCCCGGGGAATCAGCCCCAGCATTTT.

This chain uses TRBV4-1 with TRBJ2-2, with TRBD2 identical over 16 bases. The germline V gene has CDR1 MGHRA and CDR2 YSYEKL. V shed 6 bases and J 9 bases; nucleotides not matched to a gene: 13. CDR3 length: 18 residues. This CDR3 is CASRVGLAGGPWERELFF. The CDR3 DNA reads as TGCGCCAGCAGGGTGGGACTAGCGGGAGGGCCGTGGGAGCGGGAGCTGTTTTTT.

The chain couples TRBV5-8 to TRBJ1-1, with D perhaps TRBD1 (5 bases). V lost 2 bases, J lost 6 bases, and 23 bases lay in between. Germline V gene lookup returns CDR1 SGHTS and CDR2 YDEGEE. This CDR3 is 17 amino acids long. In DNA, the CDR3 is TGTGCCAGCAGCTTTTCTAGCTTTGGGGACGAAGCAGCTGAAGCTTTCTTT. Translating it yields CASSFSSFGDEAAEAFF.

V and J are TRBV15 and TRBJ2-5, with a tentative D call TRBD1 (5 bases). CDR3 length: 15 residues. V gave up 1 base and J gave up 0 bases, with 9 bases separating them. Per germline, CDR1 LNHNV and CDR2 YYDKDF (reference sequence). CDR3 sequence: CATSRGQGHQETQYF. CDR3 nucleotides: TGTGCCACCAGCAGAGGCCAGGGTCACCAAGAGACCCAGTACTTC.

V usage is TRBV28 and J usage is TRBJ1-5, with D hard to call. The germline gives CDR1 MDHEN, CDR2 SYDVKM. The V end was cut by 7 bases, the J end by 7 bases, with 14 bases between. The CDR3 sequence is 13 residues long. CDR3 in DNA: TGTGCCAGCAAAAAGGCCAGGCACCAGCCCCAGCATTTT. This codes for CASKKARHQPQHF. The full variable domain, its missing parts supplied by reference TRBV28 and TRBJ1-5, is DVKVTQSSRYLVKRTGEKVFLECVQDMDHENMFWYRQDPGLGLRLIYFSYDVKMKEKGDIPEGYSVSREKKERFSLILESASTNQTSMYLCASKKARHQPQHFGDGTRLSIL.

The chain has TRBV28 and TRBJ1-2; D is perhaps TRBD1 (6 bases). V was trimmed by 6 bases and J by 5 bases, leaving 19 bases between them. Germline V lookup: CDR1 MDHEN, CDR2 SYDVKM. The CDR3 totals 15 residues. The CDR3 region has the DNA TGTGCCAGCAGGAATCGAGGGGGAGGATCGTATGGCTACACCTTC. Its protein product is CASRNRGGGSYGYTF.

The V call is TRBV19, the J call TRBJ1-4; no definite D call. The V and J ends lost 8 bases and 6 bases respectively, with 10 bases between them. The CDR3 is 12 residues long. The germline CDR1 and CDR2 sequences are LNHDA and SQIVND (reference sequence). CDR3 sequence reads: CASRAEYEKLFF. The CDR3 DNA reads as TGTGCCAGTCGGGCAGAGTATGAAAAACTGTTTTTT.

The V and J genes are TRBV2 and TRBJ1-1; D is unresolved. CDR3 length equals 15 residues. CDR1 is SNHLY and CDR2 is FYNNEI in the germline V gene. V shed 2 bases and J shed 4 bases, with 14 bases lying between them. The CDR3 reads CASSESYQVGTEAFF. CDR3 coding DNA: TGTGCCAGCAGTGAATCCTACCAGGTGGGCACTGAAGCTTTCTTT. The full variable domain, in which reference TRBV2 and TRBJ1-1 provide the parts outside the CDR3, is EPEVTQTPSHQVTQMGQEVILRCVPISNHLYFYWYRQILGQKVEFLVSFYNNEISEKSEIFDDQFSVERPDGSNFTLKIRSTKLEDSAMYFCASSESYQVGTEAFFGQGTRLTVV.

This chain uses TRBV7-2 with TRBJ2-1; 7 bases align to TRBD1. The CDR3 consists of 15 residues. The V gene end was trimmed by 0 bases and the J gene end by 1 base; junction bases not matched to a gene: 0. CDR1 and CDR2 from the germline V gene are SGHTA and FQGNSA. The CDR3 protein is CASSLAGQSYNEQFF. The CDR3 coding sequence is TGTGCCAGCAGCTTAGCGGGACAGTCCTACAATGAGCAGTTCTTC. The complete variable domain, with remaining parts taken from reference TRBV7-2 and TRBJ2-1, reads GAGVSQSPSNKVTEKGKDVELRCDPISGHTALYWYRQSLGQGLEFLIYFQGNSAPDKSGLPSDRFSAERTGGSVSTLTIQRTQQEDSAVYLCASSLAGQSYNEQFFGPGTRLTVL.

V usage is TRBV4-3 and J usage is TRBJ2-3; 8 nucleotides line up with TRBD1. Germline V gives CDR1 LGHNA, CDR2 YSLEER. The CDR3 extends over 16 amino acids. J lost 1 base, V lost 4 bases, and 7 bases had no gene match. The CDR3: CASSRGQGRGTDTQYF. CDR3 nucleotide sequence: TGCGCCAGCAGCCGCGGACAGGGTCGGGGCACAGATACGCAGTATTTT.

The V gene is TRBV5-4, the J gene TRBJ2-1, with D possibly matching TRBD1 (6 bases). Germline V gene data show CDR1 as SGHNT and CDR2 as YYREEE (reference sequence). Trimming took 3 bases from V and 7 from J, leaving 14 bases between them. This CDR3 contains 14 residues. The CDR3 DNA reads TGTGCCAGCAGCTCCCGGGACACATGGAATGAGCAGTTCTTC. Translated: CASSSRDTWNEQFF.

This chain connects TRBV7-3 to TRBJ2-3; D unresolved. The CDR3 is 12 residues long. V was cut by 4 bases and J by 7 bases, with 9 bases left in between. CDR1 and CDR2 from the germline V gene are SGHTA and FQGTGA. The CDR3: CASSSRLNTQYF. For the CDR3, the DNA is TGTGCCAGCAGCTCCAGACTGAATACGCAGTATTTT.

The chain couples TRBV4-2 to TRBJ1-4; D might be TRBD1 (5 bases). CDR1 is LGHNA and CDR2 is YNFKEQ in the germline V gene. V shed 0 bases and J shed 0 bases, with 5 bases lying between them. The CDR3 runs 15 residues. CDR3 nucleotide sequence: TGTGCCAGCAGCCAAGAAGGGGCAACTAATGAAAAACTGTTTTTT. Protein product: CASSQEGATNEKLFF.